The clone carrying this TCR beta chain was counted a few times. Its antigen is as yet unknown. The sample is drawn from a study of beta chain features in type 1 diabetes. Study information: Cell yields, gender and age were comparable in patients and healthy donors. Findings of the study overall: Healthy donors had naive, central memory and Treg TCRB repertoires that appeared less similar than those seen among patients. The study found moderately but significantly shorter TCRB CDR3s in all four CD4+ subsets of Type 1 diabetes patients.

Expressed TCRB transcripts were sequenced because the isolated RNA had all been reverse transcribed beforehand. Sequencing of naive, central memory and regulatory T cell samples gave an average of about 3.57 million reads. The protocol was immunoSEQ multiplex PCR, while the TCRdb copy is restricted to in-frame clones and leaves out a portion. The sample shows around 320,000 clones, 14% of them seen only once. Looked up from germline, CDR1 is KGHSH and CDR2 is LQKENI. The ends lost 0 bases at V and 5 bases at J; junction bases unmatched: 4. The CDR3 is 15 residues long. The clonotype comes from a man aged 25 to 40 in good health. This chain connects TRBV18 to TRBJ2-4; TRBD2 aligns across 7 bases. Sequencing used central memory CD4+ T cells from blood. As DNA, the CDR3 is TGTGCCAGCTCACCACCAACCGGGAGGCAAAACATTCAGTACTTC. Its protein product is CASSPPTGRQNIQYF.